This paragraph covers one TCR beta chain sequence. Its antigen is not known. Both 60 Vbeta primers and 13 Jbeta primers went into the PCR. Repertoires were generated with immunoSEQ multiplex PCR, while TCRdb's copy carries only in-frame clones and drops some. Among around 200,000 clones listed, 84% were seen once. The sample is drawn from a study of cytomegalovirus exposure and HLA in healthy donors. Study outcomes and limitations: Later analysis showed TCR association rates varying by HLA locus, highest for DRB1 and lowest for HLA-C. Segments of the TCR beta V type were, in most cases, productive about 90% or about 30% of the time in an earlier analysis. Follow-up analysis seemed to connect common viral pathogens with several of the most significant clusters identified.

This CDR3 comprises 13 residues. Germline V gene lookup returns CDR1 SGHAT and CDR2 FQDESV (reference sequence). The V and J ends lost 4 bases and 1 base respectively, with 7 bases between them. The receptor was derived from a woman aged 50 to 60 in good health and CMV-seropositive. Input material: PBMCs. V usage is TRBV11-1 and J usage is TRBJ1-1; no firm D call. The CDR3 sequence is CASSSIPNTEAFF. CDR3 sequence (DNA): TGTGCCAGCAGCTCTATTCCGAACACTGAAGCTTTCTTT.